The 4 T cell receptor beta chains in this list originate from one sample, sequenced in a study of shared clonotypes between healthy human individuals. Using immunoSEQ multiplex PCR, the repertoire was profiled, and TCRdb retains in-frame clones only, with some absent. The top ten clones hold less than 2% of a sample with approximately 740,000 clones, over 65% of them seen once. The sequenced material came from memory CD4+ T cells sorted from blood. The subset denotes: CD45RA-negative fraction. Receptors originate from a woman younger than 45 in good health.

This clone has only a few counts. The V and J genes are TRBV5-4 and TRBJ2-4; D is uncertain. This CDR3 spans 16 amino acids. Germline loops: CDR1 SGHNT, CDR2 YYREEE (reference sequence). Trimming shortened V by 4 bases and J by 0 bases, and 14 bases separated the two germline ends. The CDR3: CASSLPDLVAKNIQYF. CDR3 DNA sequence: TGTGCCAGCAGCCTCCCGGACCTGGTAGCCAAAAACATTCAGTACTTC.

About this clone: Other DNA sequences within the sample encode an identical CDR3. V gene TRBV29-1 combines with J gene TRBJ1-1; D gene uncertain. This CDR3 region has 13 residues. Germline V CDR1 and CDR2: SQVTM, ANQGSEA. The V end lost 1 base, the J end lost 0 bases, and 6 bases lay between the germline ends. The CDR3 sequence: CSVEGQMNTEAFF. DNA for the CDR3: TGCAGCGTTGAAGGTCAGATGAACACTGAAGCTTTCTTT.

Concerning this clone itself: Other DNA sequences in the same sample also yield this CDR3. The CDR3: CASSLDRVSYEQYF. The CDR3 DNA reads as TGCGCCAGCAGCTTGGACAGGGTGTCCTACGAGCAGTACTTC. The chain recombines TRBV5-1 with TRBJ2-7; possible D gene TRBD1, 6 bases. The length of the CDR3 is 14 residues. Germline V lookup: CDR1 SGHRS, CDR2 YFSETQ. V was pared by 0 bases and J by 1 base, with 8 bases between.

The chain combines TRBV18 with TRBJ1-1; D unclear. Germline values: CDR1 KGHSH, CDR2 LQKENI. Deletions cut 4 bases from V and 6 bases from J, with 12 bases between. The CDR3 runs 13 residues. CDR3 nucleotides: TGTGCCAGCTCACGGGCAGTTGAGGCTGAAGCTTTCTTT. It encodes CASSRAVEAEAFF.